The present entry profiles one TCR beta chain with its context. The protocol was immunoSEQ multiplex PCR, while the TCRdb copy is restricted to in-frame clones and leaves out a portion. This table holds about 80,000 clones, under 95% found once. This entry belongs to a study of T cell changes during pregnancy in multiple sclerosis. This material consisted of peripheral blood, taken before pregnancy. The source is a female donor with multiple sclerosis, enrolled in a pregnancy study.

CDR3 sequence (DNA): TGTGCCAGCAGCTTATCAGGGATCACTGAAGCTTTCTTT. Its protein product is CASSLSGITEAFF. The genes are TRBV11-2 and TRBJ1-1; a weak D match, TRBD1 (5 bases). Trimming stripped 2 bases from V and 4 bases from J, with 8 bases between. CDR3 length equals 13 residues. Per the germline V gene, CDR1 is SGHAT and CDR2 is FQNNGV.